Here is one TCR beta chain with its context. No antigen is known for it. This specimen comes from a study of cytomegalovirus exposure and HLA in healthy donors. Study-level points and caveats: Associated with cytomegalovirus, according to the listing, were some 180 TCR beta chains. Many donors shared some public TCRs, even though most TCR sequences were rare. In a later analysis, TCR beta V- and J-gene trimming showed a link to a missense DCLRE1C variant.

V shed 2 bases and J shed 3 bases, with 17 bases lying between them. CDR1 is SQVTM and CDR2 is ANQGSEA in the germline V gene. The CDR3 runs to 15 residues. The PCR ran on 60 Vbeta and 13 Jbeta primers. Profiling relied on immunoSEQ multiplex PCR, and the TCRdb table lists in-frame clones only, not all of them. The sample shows over 85,000 clones, about 70% of them seen only once. The specimen was PBMCs. This TCR was sampled from a female donor in good health and CMV-seronegative. The rearrangement uses TRBV29-1 and TRBJ2-7; the D gene is possibly TRBD1 (6 bases). The CDR3 DNA reads TGCAGCGTTGAAAGCCTACAGGGTCATCGCTACGAGCAGTACTTC. Translation: CSVESLQGHRYEQYF.